This TCR beta chain was sequenced during a study of patients and donors after allogeneic stem cell transplantation. TCRdb re-called the RT-PCR reads through MiXCR, storing one row per CDR3 protein. This repertoire shows 9,500 to 15,000 distinct CDR3 sequences, approximately 25% found once; its top ten account for about 47%. Germline V gene data show CDR1 as LGHNA and CDR2 as YNFKEQ. CDR3 length: 17 residues. V lost 0 bases and J 8 bases, leaving 17 bases between the germline ends. The sample holds a few counts of this clonotype. The specimen sequenced was blood, either unsorted or a sorted T cell fraction (not recorded which). This clonotype originated in a human donor who was either an allogeneic HSCT recipient or a stem cell or donor lymphocyte infusion donor (not recorded which). It is not recorded whose cells these are; they may come from a transplant donor. The genes are TRBV4-2 and TRBJ1-6; no clear D. CDR3: CASSQEDLGVNDSPLHF. The CDR3 DNA follows: TGTGCCAGCAGCCAAGAGGACCTCGGGGTAAACGATTCACCCCTCCACTTT.